This entry lists 27 T cell receptor beta chains sequenced from one sample in a study of radiation and T cells in renal cell carcinoma. Specified time point: baseline pretreatment blood. Described treatment: 15 Gy SBRT to primary tumor, nephrectomy 4 weeks later. Clones were sequenced by immunoSEQ multiplex PCR, and TCRdb holds only the in-frame ones, with some missing. The sample consists of 130,000 or so clones, 75% to 90% of them appearing once. Here the sequenced sample was blood, taken from a patient whose treatment included radiotherapy and nephrectomy. All receptors derive from a woman between 50 and 59 years old with renal cell carcinoma.

The chain is built from TRBV7-2 and TRBJ2-7; D may be TRBD2 (7 bases). The length of the CDR3 is 14 residues. The V end lost 1 base, the J end lost 5 bases, and 12 bases lay between the germline ends. CDR1 is SGHTA, CDR2 FQGNSA, per germline. CDR3 in amino acids: CASSLVRGADEQYF. The CDR3 DNA is TGTGCCAGCAGCTTAGTTCGGGGGGCGGACGAGCAGTACTTC.

The rearrangement uses TRBV6-1 and TRBJ1-1, with a weak D call TRBD1 (5 bases). Germline V gives CDR1 MNHNS, CDR2 SASEGT. Trimming left V 4 bases short and J 5 bases short, with 11 bases between. The CDR3 runs to 13 residues. Here the CDR3 DNA reads TGTGCCAGCAGTGCTGGGGGAGGAACTGAAGCTTTCTTT. Residues: CASSAGGGTEAFF.

This clone turned up a few times. The chain combines TRBV7-8 with TRBJ1-2; the D gene is possibly TRBD1 (6 bases). The germline V and J ends were trimmed by 0 bases and 3 bases, with 14 bases remaining between them. This CDR3 has 16 amino acids. The germline gives CDR1 SGHVS, CDR2 FQNEAQ. The DNA for the CDR3 is TGTGCCAGCAGCTTAGCGACTGGGGGGCAGGACTATGGCTACACCTTC. Translating it yields CASSLATGGQDYGYTF.

This clone came up a few times. The chain employs TRBV6-5 and TRBJ1-1; unclear D gene. V lost 0 bases, J lost 5 bases, and 7 bases lay in between. The CDR3 covers 13 residues. Germline V gives CDR1 MNHEY, CDR2 SVGAGI. CDR3 region: CASSYSVGTEAFF. In DNA form, the CDR3 reads TGTGCCAGCAGTTACTCGGTGGGGACTGAAGCTTTCTTT.

This clone has only one observation. The V gene is TRBV27, the J gene TRBJ2-3; no reliable D call. The CDR3 has 16 amino acids. The ends were cut back, 2 bases at V and 1 base at J, with 13 bases in the middle. Germline values: CDR1 MNHEY, CDR2 SMNVEV (reference sequence). The CDR3 coding sequence is TGTGCCAGCAGTTTAACCCGCCCACGGCGCACAGATACGCAGTATTTT. It specifies CASSLTRPRRTDTQYF.

The chain is built from TRBV19 and TRBJ2-7, with 12 nucleotides matching TRBD2. The CDR3 length is 17 residues. Germline values: CDR1 LNHDA, CDR2 SQIVND (reference sequence). V was clipped by 5 bases and J by 6 bases; unmatched bases: 14. CDR3 DNA sequence: TGTGCCAGTAGTTCCCAATGGACTAGCGGGACTTGGGGCGAGCAGTACTTC. Translation gives CASSSQWTSGTWGEQYF.

This clone was observed a few times. The J gene is TRBJ2-7, the V gene TRBV5-6, with D possibly called TRBD1 or TRBD2 (5 bases each). The V gene lost 5 bases and the J gene lost 2 bases, with 14 bases spanning the gap. Germline V gives CDR1 SGHDT, CDR2 YYEEEE. The CDR3 totals 14 residues. This CDR3 is CASSEGSRTYEQYF. As DNA, the CDR3 is TGTGCCAGCAGTGAGGGGAGCCGTACCTACGAGCAGTACTTC. Using reference TRBV5-6 and TRBJ2-7 for the parts outside the CDR3, the full variable domain is DAGVTQSPTHLIKTRGQQVTLRCSPKSGHDTVSWYQQALGQGPQFIFQYYEEEERQRGNFPDRFSGHQFPNYSSELNVNALLLGDSALYLCASSEGSRTYEQYFGPGTRLTVT.

There are a few counts of this clone. This chain uses TRBV25-1 with TRBJ1-6; D is unclear. CDR1 is MGHDK, CDR2 SYGVNS, per germline. CDR3 size: 12 residues. The germline V and J ends were trimmed by 0 bases and 10 bases, with 4 bases remaining between them. The CDR3 DNA is TGTGCCAGCAGTGAATATTCATCACCCCTCCACTTT. Residues: CASSEYSSPLHF.

This clone appeared a few times. The chain combines TRBV27 with TRBJ1-2; D is ambiguous. CDR3 size: 12 residues. V was cut by 8 bases and J by 5 bases, with 12 bases left in between. Germline V gene data show CDR1 as MNHEY and CDR2 as SMNVEV (reference sequence). CDR3 sequence: CASGSRSYGYTF. The DNA for the CDR3 is TGTGCCAGCGGTTCACGCAGTTATGGCTACACCTTC.

The V and J genes are TRBV29-1 and TRBJ1-2; D not resolved. V dropped 4 bases and J dropped 3 bases, with 12 bases sitting between them. The CDR3 sequence is 13 residues long. Germline V gene sequence: CDR1 SQVTM, CDR2 ANQGSEA. The CDR3 nucleotides are TGCAGCGTTGTCTCCCTGAGGGACTATGGCTACACCTTC. This translates into CSVVSLRDYGYTF.

This clone appeared once. The V call is TRBV30, the J call TRBJ1-1, with D possibly being TRBD1 (5 bases). CDR1 and CDR2 from the germline V gene are GTSNPN and SVGIG (reference sequence). Trimming took 3 bases from V and 4 from J, leaving 18 bases between them. The CDR3 loop spans 15 amino acids. The CDR3 coding sequence is TGTGCCTGGAGGGAGGACAAAACCGGGGGCACTGAAGCTTTCTTT. It specifies CAWREDKTGGTEAFF.

Only a few counts were recorded for this clone. The gene calls are TRBV5-1 and TRBJ1-2, with a weak D call TRBD1 (6 bases). CDR3 length: 15 residues. Looked up from germline, CDR1 is SGHRS and CDR2 is YFSETQ. Between the trimmed V and J ends, which lost 4 bases and 4 bases, there was a span of 17 bases. The CDR3 is CASSKLGGASYGYTF. Written as DNA, the CDR3 is TGCGCCAGCAGCAAGCTTGGGGGCGCTAGCTATGGCTACACCTTC.

V usage is TRBV6-1 and J usage is TRBJ1-5; D gene uncertain. The CDR3 length is 16 residues. Per germline, CDR1 MNHNS and CDR2 SASEGT. Deletions cut 2 bases from V and 4 bases from J, with 15 bases between. CDR3 sequence: CASSENGRTINQPQHF. CDR3 nucleotides: TGTGCCAGCAGTGAAAATGGCAGGACGATTAATCAGCCCCAGCATTTT.

The V and J genes are TRBV5-1 and TRBJ2-7; TRBD2 aligns across 7 bases. Germline CDR1 is SGHRS and CDR2 is YFSETQ. CDR3 size: 13 residues. V lost 4 bases and J lost 2; bases outside the gene matches: 3. For the CDR3, the DNA is TGCGCCAGCAGCAGCGGGGCAACCTACGAGCAGTACTTC. Translated, it gives CASSSGATYEQYF. Full variable domain (remainder filled in from reference TRBV5-1 and TRBJ2-7): KAGVTQTPRYLIKTRGQQVTLSCSPISGHRSVSWYQQTPGQGLQFLFEYFSETQRNKGNFPGRFSGRQFSNSRSEMNVSTLELGDSALYLCASSSGATYEQYFGPGTRLTVT.

This chain uses TRBV27 with TRBJ1-1; D is unclear. Trimming took 7 bases from V and 1 from J, leaving 10 bases between them. This CDR3 has 13 residues. Germline V lookup: CDR1 MNHEY, CDR2 SMNVEV (reference sequence). The CDR3 protein is CASTSWGNTEAFF. The CDR3 DNA is TGTGCCAGCACCTCATGGGGGAACACTGAAGCTTTCTTT.

The chain combines TRBV19 with TRBJ2-1; TRBD2 agrees at 7 bases. The ends lost 8 bases at V and 10 bases at J; junction bases unmatched: 8. Germline V lookup: CDR1 LNHDA, CDR2 SQIVND (reference sequence). The CDR3 runs to 12 residues. DNA for the CDR3: TGTGCCAGTTTAACTAGCGTAGGGGAGCAGTTCTTC. Protein product: CASLTSVGEQFF.

This chain uses TRBV9 with TRBJ1-3; D is unclear. CDR1 is SGDLS, CDR2 YYNGEE, per germline. V was trimmed by 0 bases and J by 0 bases, leaving 7 bases between them. The CDR3 consists of 15 residues. The CDR3 nucleotides read TGTGCCAGCAGCGTAGACGCAGTCTCTGGAAACACCATATATTTT. This encodes CASSVDAVSGNTIYF. Complete variable domain (other parts from reference TRBV9 and TRBJ1-3): DSGVTQTPKHLITATGQRVTLRCSPRSGDLSVYWYQQSLDQGLQFLIQYYNGEERAKGNILERFSAQQFPDLHSELNLSSLELGDSALYFCASSVDAVSGNTIYFGEGSWLTVV.

This clone was seen only a few times. This chain links TRBV6-6 with TRBJ1-1, with TRBD1 matching 8 bases. V shed 8 bases, J shed 2 bases, and the junction held 1 base outside the gene matches. This CDR3 spans 12 amino acids. The germline gives CDR1 MNHNY, CDR2 SVGAGI (reference sequence). Here the CDR3 DNA reads TGTGCCAGCGGACAGGGAAACACTGAAGCTTTCTTT. Translating it yields CASGQGNTEAFF.

The V call is TRBV30, the J call TRBJ2-5, with 7 bases matching TRBD2. The V and J ends lost 5 bases and 3 bases, in that order; junction bases with no gene match: 9. The CDR3 runs 14 residues. CDR1 is GTSNPN, CDR2 SVGIG, per germline (reference sequence). The CDR3 region is CAWRLAGGEETQYF. CDR3 nucleotide sequence: TGTGCCTGGCGCTTAGCGGGCGGGGAAGAGACCCAGTACTTC.

The rearrangement uses TRBV9 and TRBJ2-2; D remains unclear. The CDR3 has 16 residues. In germline, CDR1 is SGDLS, CDR2 YYNGEE. V lost 1 base and J lost 0, with 10 bases in between. CDR3 amino acids: CASSVFPGTNTGELFF. The DNA for the CDR3 is TGTGCCAGCAGCGTATTTCCGGGTACGAACACCGGGGAGCTGTTTTTT.

V usage is TRBV28 and J usage is TRBJ2-5; D may be TRBD2 (5 bases). V was pared by 3 bases and J by 7 bases, with 30 bases between. The CDR3 consists of 19 residues. Germline CDR1 is MDHEN and CDR2 is SYDVKM. The CDR3 here is CASSFTGWGKDSSAGTQYF. The CDR3 DNA sequence: TGTGCCAGCAGTTTTACGGGGTGGGGTAAGGATAGCTCTGCGGGGACCCAGTACTTC.

This clone was picked up a small number of times. This chain uses TRBV4-3 with TRBJ1-1, with a tentative D call TRBD1 (5 bases). The length of the CDR3 is 15 residues. V was clipped by 0 bases and J by 1 base, with 9 bases between them. CDR1 and CDR2 (germline): LGHNA, YSLEER. The CDR3 DNA sequence: TGCGCCAGCAGCCAAGAACTCGGGGGGAACACTGAAGCTTTCTTT. Its translation is CASSQELGGNTEAFF.

This clone was picked up a small number of times. The chain links TRBV19 to TRBJ2-7, with 7 bases aligning to TRBD2. CDR3 length: 14 amino acids. Germline loops: CDR1 LNHDA, CDR2 SQIVND (reference sequence). Trimming removed 6 bases from V and 3 bases from J; junction bases left unmatched: 8. The CDR3 protein is CASSPRREGYEQYF. The DNA for the CDR3 is TGTGCCAGTAGCCCCAGGAGGGAGGGCTACGAGCAGTACTTC.

This clone came up a few times. This sequence joins TRBV29-1 and TRBJ1-3; the D is unclear. This CDR3 spans 11 amino acids. Germline assignment: CDR1 SQVTM and CDR2 ANQGSEA. Trimming shortened V by 5 bases and J by 5 bases, and 7 bases separated the two germline ends. CDR3 DNA: TGCAGCGTTAGGGTGAGAAACACCATATATTTT. This codes for CSVRVRNTIYF.

Points on this clone: This same CDR3 is encoded by further DNA sequences in the sample. The rearrangement joins TRBV5-1 to TRBJ1-4, with D perhaps matching TRBD1 (5 bases). Germline V gene sequence: CDR1 SGHRS, CDR2 YFSETQ. Trimming stripped 0 bases from V and 8 bases from J, with 11 bases between. This CDR3 has 14 amino acids. The CDR3 DNA reads TGCGCCAGCAGCTTGGGGCAGGGAGGGGAAAAACTGTTTTTT. Translated: CASSLGQGGEKLFF.

The CDR3 sequence is CASMRRGKNIQYF. CDR3 bases: TGTGCCAGTATGAGGCGGGGCAAAAACATTCAGTACTTC. The chain links TRBV6-5 to TRBJ2-4; possible D gene TRBD2, 6 bases. CDR1 is MNHEY and CDR2 is SVGAGI in the germline V gene. The CDR3 covers 13 residues. Deletions cut 9 bases from V and 3 bases from J, with 12 bases between.

The count of this clone is one. This rearrangement joins TRBV6-5 to TRBJ2-7; 8 nucleotides agree with TRBD2. This CDR3 contains 14 residues. The V gene's germline CDR1 is MNHEY and CDR2 SVGAGI. Unmatched junction bases numbered 7, after V lost 3 bases and J lost 6 bases. The DNA of the CDR3 is TGTGCCAGCAGTTATCCGGGAGGGATGAGCGAGCAGTACTTC. Encoded protein: CASSYPGGMSEQYF.